The clone carrying this T cell receptor (beta chain) was detected a few times. Via MiXCR, TCRdb re-called the RT-PCR reads, giving one row per CDR3 protein. The table has more than 550,000 distinct CDR3 sequences, 11% to 15% seen once; the top ten hold about 3.6%. The origin of this receptor is a female donor in good health, serving as a healthy control. What was sequenced was memory CD4+ T cells from blood.

The CDR3 DNA follows: TGTGCCAGCAGCTTGATGTATGGGGGCCGTGGCTACACCTTC. It codes for CASSLMYGGRGYTF. This chain connects TRBV5-6 to TRBJ1-2, with D possibly TRBD1 on 6 matching bases. Germline CDR1 SGHDT, CDR2 YYEEEE. V dropped 1 base and J dropped 7 bases, with 14 bases sitting between them. The CDR3 is made up of 14 amino acids.